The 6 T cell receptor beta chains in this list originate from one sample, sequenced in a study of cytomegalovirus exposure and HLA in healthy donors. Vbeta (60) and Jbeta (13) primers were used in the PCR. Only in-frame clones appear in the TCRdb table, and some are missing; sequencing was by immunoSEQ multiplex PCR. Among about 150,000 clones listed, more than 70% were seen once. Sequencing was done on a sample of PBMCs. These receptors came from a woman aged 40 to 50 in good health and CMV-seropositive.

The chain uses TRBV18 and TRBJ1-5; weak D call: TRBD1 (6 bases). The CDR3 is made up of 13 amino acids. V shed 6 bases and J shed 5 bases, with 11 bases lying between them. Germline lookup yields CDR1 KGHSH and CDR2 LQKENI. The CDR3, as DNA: TGTGCCAGCTCTTCGGACAGCTATCAGCCCCAGCATTTT. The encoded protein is CASSSDSYQPQHF. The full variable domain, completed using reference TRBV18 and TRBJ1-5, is NAGVMQNPRHLVRRRGQEARLRCSPMKGHSHVYWYRQLPEEGLKFMVYLQKENIIDESGMPKERFSAEFPKEGPSILRIQQVVRGDSAAYFCASSSDSYQPQHFGDGTRLSIL.

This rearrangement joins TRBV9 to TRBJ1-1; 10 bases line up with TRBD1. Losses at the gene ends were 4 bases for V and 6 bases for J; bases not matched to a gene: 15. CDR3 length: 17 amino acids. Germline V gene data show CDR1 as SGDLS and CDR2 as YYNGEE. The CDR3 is CASSQRQGAPREAEAFF. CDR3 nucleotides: TGTGCCAGCAGCCAGAGACAGGGGGCGCCTCGGGAAGCTGAAGCTTTCTTT.

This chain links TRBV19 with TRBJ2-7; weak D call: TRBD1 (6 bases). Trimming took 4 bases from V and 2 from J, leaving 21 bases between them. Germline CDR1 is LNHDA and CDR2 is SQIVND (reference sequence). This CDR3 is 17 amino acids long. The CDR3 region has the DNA TGTGCCAGTAGTACCCCCCAGGGACAAGGGAATCCCTACGAGCAGTACTTC. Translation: CASSTPQGQGNPYEQYF.

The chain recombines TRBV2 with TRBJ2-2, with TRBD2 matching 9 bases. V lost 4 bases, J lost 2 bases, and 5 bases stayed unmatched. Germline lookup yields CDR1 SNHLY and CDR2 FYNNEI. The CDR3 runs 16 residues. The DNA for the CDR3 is TGTGCCAGCAGTGTTTCTAGCGGGATAAACACCGGGGAGCTGTTTTTT. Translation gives CASSVSSGINTGELFF.

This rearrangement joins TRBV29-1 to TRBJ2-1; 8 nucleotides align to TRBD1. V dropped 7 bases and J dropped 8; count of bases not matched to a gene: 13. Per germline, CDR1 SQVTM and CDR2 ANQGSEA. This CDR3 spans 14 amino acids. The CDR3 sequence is CSAPRGLAGDEQFF. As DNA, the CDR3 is TGCAGCGCTCCCAGGGGGCTAGCTGGCGATGAGCAGTTCTTC.

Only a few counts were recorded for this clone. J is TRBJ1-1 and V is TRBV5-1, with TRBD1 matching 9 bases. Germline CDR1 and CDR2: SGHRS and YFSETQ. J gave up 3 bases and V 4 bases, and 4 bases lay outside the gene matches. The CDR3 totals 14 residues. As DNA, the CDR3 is TGCGCCAGCAGCGATGGACAGGGGTACACTGAAGCTTTCTTT. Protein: CASSDGQGYTEAFF.